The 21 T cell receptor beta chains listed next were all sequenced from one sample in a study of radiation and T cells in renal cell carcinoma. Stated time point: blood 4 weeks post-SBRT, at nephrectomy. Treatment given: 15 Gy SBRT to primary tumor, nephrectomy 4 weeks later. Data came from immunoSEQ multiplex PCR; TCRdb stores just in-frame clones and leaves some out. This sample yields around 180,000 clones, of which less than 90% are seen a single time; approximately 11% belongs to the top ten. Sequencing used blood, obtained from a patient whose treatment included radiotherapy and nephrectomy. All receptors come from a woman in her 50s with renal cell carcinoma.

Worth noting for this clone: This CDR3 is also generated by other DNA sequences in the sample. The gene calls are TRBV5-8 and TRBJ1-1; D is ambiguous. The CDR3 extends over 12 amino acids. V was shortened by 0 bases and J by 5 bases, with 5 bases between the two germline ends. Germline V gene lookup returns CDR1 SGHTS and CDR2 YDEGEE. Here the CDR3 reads CASSLVRTEAFF. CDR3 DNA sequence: TGTGCCAGCAGCTTGGTCAGGACTGAAGCTTTCTTT.

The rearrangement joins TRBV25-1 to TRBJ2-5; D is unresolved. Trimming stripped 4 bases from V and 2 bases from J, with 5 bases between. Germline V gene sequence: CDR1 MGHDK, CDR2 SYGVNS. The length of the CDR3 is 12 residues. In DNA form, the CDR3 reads TGTGCCAGCAGTGTTAGTCAAGAGACCCAGTACTTC. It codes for CASSVSQETQYF.

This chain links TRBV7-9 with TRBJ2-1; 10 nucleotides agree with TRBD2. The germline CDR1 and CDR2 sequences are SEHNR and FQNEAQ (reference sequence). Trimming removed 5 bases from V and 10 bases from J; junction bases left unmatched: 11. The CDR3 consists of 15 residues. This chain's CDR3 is CASSPPTSGLREQFF. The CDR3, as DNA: TGTGCCAGCAGCCCTCCGACTAGCGGGCTGCGGGAGCAGTTCTTC.

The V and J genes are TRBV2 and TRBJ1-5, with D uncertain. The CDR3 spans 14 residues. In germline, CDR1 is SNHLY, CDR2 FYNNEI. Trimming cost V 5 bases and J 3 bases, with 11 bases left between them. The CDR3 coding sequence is TGTGCCAGCAGTAGAACCAATTTCAATCAGCCCCAGCATTTT. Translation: CASSRTNFNQPQHF.

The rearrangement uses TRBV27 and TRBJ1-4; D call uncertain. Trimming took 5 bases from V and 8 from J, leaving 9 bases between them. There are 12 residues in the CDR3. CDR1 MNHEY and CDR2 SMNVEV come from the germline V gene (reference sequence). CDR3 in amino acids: CASSQIGEKLFF. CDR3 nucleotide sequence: TGTGCCAGCAGTCAAATAGGGGAAAAACTGTTTTTT.

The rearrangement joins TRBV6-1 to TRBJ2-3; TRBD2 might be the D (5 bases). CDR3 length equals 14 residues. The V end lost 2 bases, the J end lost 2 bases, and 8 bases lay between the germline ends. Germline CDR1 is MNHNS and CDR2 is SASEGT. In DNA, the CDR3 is TGTGCCAGCAGTGAACTAGCACACACAGATACGCAGTATTTT. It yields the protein CASSELAHTDTQYF.

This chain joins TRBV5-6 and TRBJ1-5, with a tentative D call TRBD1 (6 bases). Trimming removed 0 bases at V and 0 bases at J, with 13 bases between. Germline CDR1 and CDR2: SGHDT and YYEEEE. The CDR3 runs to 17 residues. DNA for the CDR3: TGTGCCAGCAGCTTGGGGTCGGACAGATATAGCAATCAGCCCCAGCATTTT. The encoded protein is CASSLGSDRYSNQPQHF.

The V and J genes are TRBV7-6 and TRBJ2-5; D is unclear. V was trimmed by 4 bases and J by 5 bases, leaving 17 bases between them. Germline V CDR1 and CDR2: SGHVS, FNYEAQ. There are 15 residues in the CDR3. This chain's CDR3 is CASSSVITVGETQYF. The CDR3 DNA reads TGTGCCAGCAGCTCCGTTATAACGGTGGGGGAGACCCAGTACTTC. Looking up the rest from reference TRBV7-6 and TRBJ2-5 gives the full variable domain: GAGVSQSPRYKVTKRGQDVALRCDPISGHVSLYWYRQALGQGPEFLTYFNYEAQQDKSGLPNDRFSAERPEGSISTLTIQRTEQRDSAMYRCASSSVITVGETQYFGPGTRLLVL.

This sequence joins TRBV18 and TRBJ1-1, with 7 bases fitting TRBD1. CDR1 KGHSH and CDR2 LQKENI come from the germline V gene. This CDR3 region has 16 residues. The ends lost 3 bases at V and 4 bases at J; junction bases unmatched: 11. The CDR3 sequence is CASSPQGGHSPTEAFF. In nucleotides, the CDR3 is TGTGCCAGCTCACCCCAGGGGGGCCATTCTCCCACTGAAGCTTTCTTT.

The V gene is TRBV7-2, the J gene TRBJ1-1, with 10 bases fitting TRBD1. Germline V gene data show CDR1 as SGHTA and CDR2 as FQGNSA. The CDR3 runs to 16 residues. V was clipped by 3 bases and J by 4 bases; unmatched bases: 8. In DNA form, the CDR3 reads TGTGCCAGCAGCTTGGACAGGGGGAACTTGCTCACTGAAGCTTTCTTT. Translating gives CASSLDRGNLLTEAFF.

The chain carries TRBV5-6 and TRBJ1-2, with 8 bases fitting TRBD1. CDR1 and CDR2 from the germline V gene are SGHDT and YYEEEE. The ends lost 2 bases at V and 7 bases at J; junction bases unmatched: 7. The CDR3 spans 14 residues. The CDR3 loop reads CASSFQGASSGYTF. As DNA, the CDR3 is TGTGCCAGCAGCTTTCAGGGGGCCTCTTCTGGCTACACCTTC.

The CDR3 reads CASSLSGADSPLHF. CDR3 DNA sequence: TGTGCCAGCAGCTTGTCCGGGGCGGATTCACCCCTCCACTTT. V gene TRBV7-9 combines with J gene TRBJ1-6, with D perhaps matching TRBD1 (5 bases). V dropped 3 bases and J dropped 8 bases, with 11 bases sitting between them. CDR3 size: 14 residues. Germline V gene lookup returns CDR1 SEHNR and CDR2 FQNEAQ (reference sequence).

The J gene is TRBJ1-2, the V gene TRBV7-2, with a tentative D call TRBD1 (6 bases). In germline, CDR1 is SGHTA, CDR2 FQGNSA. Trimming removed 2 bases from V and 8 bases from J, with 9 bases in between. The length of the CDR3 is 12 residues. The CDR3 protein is CASSLPGQGYTF. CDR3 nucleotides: TGTGCCAGCAGCTTACCGGGACAAGGCTACACCTTC.

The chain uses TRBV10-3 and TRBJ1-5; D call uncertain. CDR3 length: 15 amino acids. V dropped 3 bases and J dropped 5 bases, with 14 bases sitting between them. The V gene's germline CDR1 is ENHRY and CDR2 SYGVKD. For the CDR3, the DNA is TGTGCCATCAGTGAAGGTCCCGGGATCCATCAGCCCCAGCATTTT. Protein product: CAISEGPGIHQPQHF.

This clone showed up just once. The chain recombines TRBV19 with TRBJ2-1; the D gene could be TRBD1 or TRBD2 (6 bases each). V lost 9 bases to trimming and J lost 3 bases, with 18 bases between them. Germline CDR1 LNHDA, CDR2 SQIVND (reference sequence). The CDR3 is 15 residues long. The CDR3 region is CASTMEGQFYNEQFF. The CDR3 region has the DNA TGTGCCAGCACGATGGAGGGACAATTCTACAATGAGCAGTTCTTC.

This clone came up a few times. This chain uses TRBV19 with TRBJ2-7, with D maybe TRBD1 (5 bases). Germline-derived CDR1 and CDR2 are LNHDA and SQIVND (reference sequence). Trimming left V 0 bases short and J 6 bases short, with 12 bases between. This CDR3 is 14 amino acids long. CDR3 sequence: CASSIEAGNFEQYF. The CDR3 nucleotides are TGTGCCAGTAGTATAGAGGCAGGGAATTTCGAGCAGTACTTC.

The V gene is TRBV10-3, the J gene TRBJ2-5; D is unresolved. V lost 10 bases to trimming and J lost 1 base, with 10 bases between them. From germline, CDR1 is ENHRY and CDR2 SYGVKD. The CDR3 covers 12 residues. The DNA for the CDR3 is TGTGCCAGCCGACAAAGCCAAGAGACCCAGTACTTC. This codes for CASRQSQETQYF.

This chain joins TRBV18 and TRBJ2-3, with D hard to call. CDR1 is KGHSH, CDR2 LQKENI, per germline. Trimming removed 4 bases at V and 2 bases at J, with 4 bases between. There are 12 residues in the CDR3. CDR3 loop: CASSQITDTQYF. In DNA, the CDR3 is TGTGCCAGCTCACAGATCACAGATACGCAGTATTTT.

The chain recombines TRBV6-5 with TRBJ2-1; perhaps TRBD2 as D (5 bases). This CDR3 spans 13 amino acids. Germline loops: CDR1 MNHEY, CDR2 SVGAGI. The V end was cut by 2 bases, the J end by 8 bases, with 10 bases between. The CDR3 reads CASSYLASDEQFF. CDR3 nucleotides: TGTGCCAGCAGTTACCTAGCCTCGGATGAGCAGTTCTTC.

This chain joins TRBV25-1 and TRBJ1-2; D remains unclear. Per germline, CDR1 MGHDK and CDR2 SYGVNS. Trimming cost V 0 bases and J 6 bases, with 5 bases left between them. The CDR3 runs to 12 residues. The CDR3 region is CASSEYPHGYTF. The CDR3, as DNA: TGTGCCAGCAGTGAATACCCCCATGGCTACACCTTC.

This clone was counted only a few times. CDR3 in DNA: TGTGCCAGCAGTGAAATGGGGCTGCCCCAGCATTTT. Its protein product is CASSEMGLPQHF. The V call is TRBV2, the J call TRBJ1-5, with D maybe TRBD1 (5 bases). V was pared by 2 bases and J by 9 bases, with 8 bases between. The germline V gene encodes CDR1 SNHLY and CDR2 FYNNEI. The CDR3 totals 12 residues.